The 25 T cell receptor beta chains given below trace back to one sample, sequenced in a study of T cells in Graves' hyperthyroidism and ophthalmopathy. Amplification yielded TCR beta CDR3 regions, with RNA transcripts as the source. HTBI primers drove first-round RT-PCR of the TCR CDR3. From the multiplex PCR reads, TCRdb called clonotypes with MiXCR, one entry per CDR3 protein. The repertoire holds approximately 590,000 distinct CDR3 sequences, with approximately 15% as singletons. Sequencing was performed on blood. The receptors stem from a woman between 25 and 40 years old with Graves' hyperthyroidism.

This chain links TRBV14 with TRBJ2-4, with TRBD2 identical over 10 bases. Trimming cost V 3 bases and J 8 bases; bases outside gene matches: 7. Germline-derived CDR1 and CDR2 are SGHDN and FVKESK. This CDR3 has 15 amino acids. The CDR3 here is CASSQGTSAADIQYF. CDR3 nucleotides: TGTGCCAGCAGCCAGGGGACTAGCGCCGCAGACATTCAGTACTTC.

This clonotype was counted between two and nine times. A much larger clone differs from this one at a single base, so this may be a read error. The V call is TRBV6-2 or TRBV6-3, the J call TRBJ2-3; TRBD2 aligns across 9 bases. The CDR3 runs to 18 residues. CDR1 and CDR2 (germline): MNHEY, SVGEGT. The J segment lost 6 bases and the V segment lost 2 bases, leaving 15 bases of the junction unmatched. CDR3 sequence: CASSYLIGRGLASDTQYF. DNA for the CDR3: TGTGCCAGCAGTTACCTCATCGGGCGGGGACTAGCTTCGGATACGCAGTATTTT.

This clonotype has a count of ten or more. The chain employs TRBV7-2 and TRBJ2-7; a weak D match, TRBD1 (5 bases). V lost 1 base and J 8 bases, leaving 12 bases between the germline ends. This CDR3 contains 13 residues. Germline lookup yields CDR1 SGHTA and CDR2 FQGNSA. CDR3 sequence (DNA): TGTGCCAGCAGCTTAGATCAGGGAAGGAAGCAGTACTTC. This translates into CASSLDQGRKQYF.

This clonotype was seen more than once but under ten times. The chain couples TRBV29-1 to TRBJ2-7; D perhaps matches TRBD2 (6 bases). The V gene lost 6 bases and the J gene lost 4 bases, with 13 bases spanning the gap. Looked up from germline, CDR1 is SQVTM and CDR2 is ANQGSEA. This CDR3 spans 12 amino acids. The CDR3 reads CSVSGLAYEQYF. For the CDR3, the DNA is TGCAGCGTGAGTGGGCTAGCGTACGAGCAGTACTTC.

This chain connects TRBV4-2 to TRBJ2-7; TRBD2 is a possible D gene (6 bases). V was shortened by 1 base and J by 0 bases, with 13 bases between the two germline ends. The CDR3 has 16 residues. Per the germline V gene, CDR1 is LGHNA and CDR2 is YNFKEQ. The CDR3 DNA reads TGTGCCAGCAGCCAAGTAGTGGTAGCGGACTCCTACGAGCAGTACTTC. Residues: CASSQVVVADSYEQYF.

This clonotype was seen repeatedly, ten times or more. V is TRBV5-1 and J is TRBJ2-7; D is perhaps TRBD2 (7 bases). This CDR3 spans 13 amino acids. Looked up from germline, CDR1 is SGHRS and CDR2 is YFSETQ. V was trimmed by 4 bases and J by 3 bases, leaving 11 bases between them. The CDR3 coding sequence is TGCGCCAGCAGCCGGGGGGCAAACTACGAGCAGTACTTC. It yields the protein CASSRGANYEQYF.

The sample holds a few counts of this clonotype. A single base separates this from a much larger clone, so it may be a read error. The V gene is TRBV12-3 or TRBV12-4, the J gene TRBJ2-1; D gene unclear. Deletions cut 0 bases from V and 6 bases from J, with 6 bases between. The CDR3 totals 13 residues. The CDR3 spells CASSLAESNEQFF. The DNA of the CDR3 is TGTGCCAGCAGTTTAGCGGAGAGCAATGAGCAGTTCTTC.

In its sample, this clonotype was seen many times. V and J are TRBV2 and TRBJ2-4; D is uncertain. Germline V gives CDR1 SNHLY, CDR2 FYNNEI. The CDR3 length is 16 residues. The V end was cut by 3 bases, the J end by 0 bases, with 12 bases between. As DNA, the CDR3 is TGTGCCAGCAGTGAGTCGTCTGGGATAGCCAAAAACATTCAGTACTTC. Translation: CASSESSGIAKNIQYF.

This clonotype was recorded at least ten times. The chain combines TRBV10-1 with TRBJ1-5; maybe TRBD1 (6 bases). CDR1 and CDR2 (germline): WNHNN, SYGVQD (reference sequence). Trimming took 2 bases from V and 7 from J, leaving 15 bases between them. This CDR3 region has 15 residues. The CDR3 bases are TGCGCCAGCAGTGAGGGAACAGGGTCCAGGCAGCCCCAGCATTTT. It encodes CASSEGTGSRQPQHF.

This clonotype was recorded many times. This chain joins TRBV4-1 and TRBJ1-1; tentative D call: TRBD1 (6 bases). V was shortened by 2 bases and J by 5 bases, with 15 bases between the two germline ends. CDR1 and CDR2 from the germline V gene are MGHRA and YSYEKL. The CDR3 runs to 15 residues. CDR3 loop: CASSQPGGRWTEAFF. The CDR3 DNA reads TGCGCCAGCAGCCAACCGGGGGGGCGGTGGACTGAAGCTTTCTTT.

This clonotype was seen many times. The chain carries TRBV3-1 and TRBJ2-7; D call uncertain. Trimming shortened V by 2 bases and J by 1 base, and 6 bases separated the two germline ends. The CDR3 contains 13 residues. The germline V gene encodes CDR1 LGHDT and CDR2 YNNKEL (reference sequence). The CDR3 is CASSQRVSYEQYF. The CDR3 nucleotides are TGTGCCAGCAGCCAAAGGGTTTCCTACGAGCAGTACTTC.

This clonotype was found many times. The chain links TRBV14 to TRBJ2-1, with 7 bases lining up with TRBD1. Trimming removed 1 base from V and 6 bases from J; junction bases left unmatched: 0. Per the germline V gene, CDR1 is SGHDN and CDR2 is FVKESK. The CDR3 contains 13 residues. CDR3 in amino acids: CASSQGDSNEQFF. The CDR3 DNA reads as TGTGCCAGCAGCCAAGGGGACAGCAATGAGCAGTTCTTC.

The rearrangement uses TRBV24-1 and TRBJ2-5; 9 nucleotides agree with TRBD1. Germline V CDR1 and CDR2: KGHDR, SFDVKD. The CDR3 is 14 residues long. V was clipped by 4 bases and J by 5 bases; unmatched bases: 4. CDR3 amino acids: CATSDHGQGETQYF. The DNA for the CDR3 is TGTGCCACCAGTGACCACGGACAGGGGGAGACCCAGTACTTC.

To note about this clonotype: A read error may be the cause here, since a much bigger clone is one base away. The chain carries TRBV11-2 and TRBJ2-2; 7 nucleotides line up with TRBD1. The CDR3 is 13 residues long. Germline V gene lookup returns CDR1 SGHAT and CDR2 FQNNGV. Written as DNA, the CDR3 is TGTGCCGGCAGCGACAGGGACACCGGGGAGCTGTTTTTT. Translation: CAGSDRDTGELFF.

This clonotype showed up many times. The rearrangement links TRBV6-2 or TRBV6-3 to TRBJ1-2; D gene unclear. The V end lost 0 bases, the J end lost 6 bases, and 14 bases lay between the germline ends. CDR3 length: 15 residues. CDR1 is MNHEY and CDR2 is SVGEGT in the germline V gene. CDR3 sequence: CASSYSTQSWDGYTF. The DNA of the CDR3 is TGTGCCAGCAGTTACTCGACCCAAAGTTGGGATGGCTACACCTTC.

The chain recombines TRBV10-3 with TRBJ2-5, with TRBD1 identical over 8 bases. CDR3 length: 13 amino acids. Germline V lookup: CDR1 ENHRY, CDR2 SYGVKD. V was clipped by 11 bases and J by 3 bases; unmatched bases: 8. CDR3 sequence: CASRTGLEETQYF. In DNA, the CDR3 is TGTGCCTCTCGGACAGGGCTAGAAGAGACCCAGTACTTC.

The sample holds many counts of this clonotype. V and J are TRBV2 and TRBJ1-1, with D perhaps TRBD1 (6 bases). The CDR3 runs 13 residues. The V gene lost 4 bases and the J gene lost 3 bases, with 9 bases spanning the gap. The germline gives CDR1 SNHLY, CDR2 FYNNEI. The CDR3 DNA sequence: TGTGCCAGCAGTGCACAGGGAGACACTGAAGCTTTCTTT. Its protein product is CASSAQGDTEAFF.

The rearrangement links TRBV19 to TRBJ1-2; D perhaps matches TRBD1 (6 bases). Germline V CDR1 and CDR2: LNHDA, SQIVND (reference sequence). Between the trimmed V and J ends, which lost 7 bases and 2 bases, there was a span of 14 bases. This CDR3 is 14 amino acids long. Written as DNA, the CDR3 is TGTGCCAGTACTGGGGCAGGGGTGAACTATGGCTACACCTTC. Amino acids: CASTGAGVNYGYTF.

This clonotype was observed at least ten times. The V gene is TRBV2, the J gene TRBJ2-1, with 13 bases fitting TRBD2. Germline CDR1 and CDR2: SNHLY and FYNNEI. V shed 6 bases and J 5 bases; nucleotides not matched to a gene: 4. The CDR3 is 15 amino acids. CDR3 loop: CASRAGLAGHNEQFF. The CDR3 coding sequence is TGTGCCAGCAGGGCGGGACTAGCGGGACACAATGAGCAGTTCTTC.

Details on this clonotype: With a much larger clone just one base away, this may be a read error. The CDR3 sequence is CASSSPRQGGIAFF. Here the CDR3 DNA reads TGTGCCAGCAGCTCCCCCCGACAGGGCGGAATCGCTTTCTTT. V and J are TRBV7-9 and TRBJ1-1; 7 bases fit TRBD1. The CDR3 sequence is 14 residues long. The V gene's germline CDR1 is SEHNR and CDR2 FQNEAQ (reference sequence). V was pared by 4 bases and J by 11 bases, with 13 bases of the junction left unmatched.

CDR3 DNA: TGTGCCAGCAGTTTAGAGGGCCTCTACAATGAGCAGTTCTTC. Translated: CASSLEGLYNEQFF. The chain recombines TRBV27 with TRBJ2-1; tentatively, D is TRBD2 (5 bases). The CDR3 contains 14 residues. Germline V gene data show CDR1 as MNHEY and CDR2 as SMNVEV (reference sequence). The ends were cut back, 2 bases at V and 3 bases at J, with 8 bases in the middle.

The chain has TRBV7-2 and TRBJ1-1, with TRBD1 matching 10 bases. Losses at the gene ends were 3 bases for V and 0 bases for J; bases not matched to a gene: 4. This CDR3 is 16 amino acids long. CDR1 is SGHTA and CDR2 is FQGNSA in the germline V gene. In DNA form, the CDR3 reads TGTGCCAGCAGCTTGGGGACAGGGGCTTTGAACACTGAAGCTTTCTTT. Translation: CASSLGTGALNTEAFF.

This clonotype was observed many times. The chain uses TRBV5-6 and TRBJ2-1; 8 nucleotides match TRBD1. Losses at the gene ends were 4 bases for V and 4 bases for J; bases not matched to a gene: 10. Germline V gene sequence: CDR1 SGHDT, CDR2 YYEEEE. This CDR3 has 16 amino acids. The DNA of the CDR3 is TGTGCCAGCAGCCCGAGGGGGACAGGCCCATACAATGAGCAGTTCTTC. Its protein is CASSPRGTGPYNEQFF.

This clonotype was detected many times. The chain employs TRBV7-2 and TRBJ2-1; 10 bases match TRBD2. Germline V gives CDR1 SGHTA, CDR2 FQGNSA. The CDR3 spans 19 residues. V shed 1 base and J 3 bases; nucleotides not matched to a gene: 12. The CDR3 loop is CASSLDWLAGELGYNEQFF. CDR3 sequence (DNA): TGTGCCAGCAGCTTAGATTGGCTAGCGGGAGAACTTGGCTACAATGAGCAGTTCTTC.

V usage is TRBV15 and J usage is TRBJ1-1, with a tentative D call TRBD1 (6 bases). Trimming pared 4 bases from V and 6 bases from J, leaving 12 bases between. The CDR3 consists of 13 residues. Germline lookup yields CDR1 LNHNV and CDR2 YYDKDF (reference sequence). Here the CDR3 reads CATSKNRDPEAFF. The CDR3 DNA is TGTGCCACCAGCAAGAACAGGGACCCTGAAGCTTTCTTT.